Listed below are T cell receptor beta chains from one sample, sequenced in a study of cytomegalovirus exposure and HLA in healthy donors. Clones were read by immunoSEQ multiplex PCR, and TCRdb kept only the in-frame ones, dropping some. Found here are around 93,000 clones, about 79% of them singletons; the top ten hold about 4%. Source material: PBMCs. The receptors originated from a man between 45 and 60 years old in good health and CMV-seronegative. CDR3s include the opening cysteine and the closing phenylalanine or tryptophan. The order of the fields is V gene, clone size, J gene, D gene, CDR3 DNA, CDR3 protein. A D gene is named only where the DNA matches it firmly. Some rows have no size entry. The others give once, few or many, or a class for an expanded clone.

v_gene: TRBV18
abundance: -
j_gene: TRBJ2-1
d_gene: TRBD2
CDR3nt: TGTGCCAGCTCACCACTGGGAGGGAACAATGAGCAGTTCTTC
CDR3aa: CASSPLGGNNEQFF

v_gene: TRBV10-3
abundance: -
j_gene: TRBJ1-5
d_gene: TRBD1
CDR3nt: TGTGCCACCAGACAGGGGGACTATAGCAATCAGCCCCAGCATTTT
CDR3aa: CATRQGDYSNQPQHF

v_gene: TRBV7-9
abundance: -
j_gene: TRBJ1-2
d_gene: -
CDR3nt: TGTGCCAGCAGCCGGGACTGGAGGGAGGGCTACACCTTC
CDR3aa: CASSRDWREGYTF

v_gene: TRBV28
abundance: few
j_gene: TRBJ1-1
d_gene: -
CDR3nt: TGTGCCAGCAGTTTAGCGGGTACTGAAGCTTTCTTT
CDR3aa: CASSLAGTEAFF

v_gene: TRBV27
abundance: -
j_gene: TRBJ2-3
d_gene: TRBD2
CDR3nt: TGTGCCAGCAGTTTATCACTAGCGCTTTCCACAGATACGCAGTATTTT
CDR3aa: CASSLSLALSTDTQYF

v_gene: TRBV28
abundance: -
j_gene: TRBJ1-3
d_gene: -
CDR3nt: TGTGCCAGCATAGAAGTTGGTAGAAACACCATATATTTT
CDR3aa: CASIEVGRNTIYF

v_gene: TRBV5-5
abundance: -
j_gene: TRBJ2-7
d_gene: TRBD2
CDR3nt: TGTGCCAGCAGCTTGGTCGGGGCTAGCGGGAGATACGAGCAGTACTTC
CDR3aa: CASSLVGASGRYEQYF

v_gene: TRBV29-1
abundance: -
j_gene: TRBJ2-7
d_gene: -
CDR3nt: TGCAGCGTTGGGACAGCATCCCCCACCTACGAGCAGTACTTC
CDR3aa: CSVGTASPTYEQYF

v_gene: TRBV7-6
abundance: -
j_gene: TRBJ1-5
d_gene: -
CDR3nt: TGTGCCAGCAGCTTATGGGAGAAACAGCCCCAGCATTTT
CDR3aa: CASSLWEKQPQHF

v_gene: TRBV7-9
abundance: -
j_gene: TRBJ2-1
d_gene: TRBD2
CDR3nt: TGTGCCAGCAGCTTAGGCTTCAGGGGAGCGGGAGATCCCAATGAGCAGTTCTTC
CDR3aa: CASSLGFRGAGDPNEQFF

v_gene: TRBV19
abundance: -
j_gene: TRBJ2-1
d_gene: -
CDR3nt: TGTGCCAGTAGTATTGACAGGCGGAATGAGCAGTTCTTC
CDR3aa: CASSIDRRNEQFF

v_gene: TRBV27
abundance: -
j_gene: TRBJ2-7
d_gene: -
CDR3nt: TGTGCCAGCAGTTTAAGGGGCTCGGGCAGCAAAGGAGACTACGAGCAGTACTTC
CDR3aa: CASSLRGSGSKGDYEQYF

v_gene: TRBV7-9
abundance: -
j_gene: TRBJ2-3
d_gene: TRBD1
CDR3nt: TGTGCCAGCAGCTTGTCGGAGACAGGGAACACAGATACGCAGTATTTT
CDR3aa: CASSLSETGNTDTQYF

v_gene: TRBV28
abundance: -
j_gene: TRBJ1-2
d_gene: TRBD1
CDR3nt: TGTGCCAGCAGTTTATCCGGGACAGGTGTTAACTATGGCTACACCTTC
CDR3aa: CASSLSGTGVNYGYTF